The rows below give T cell receptor beta chains drawn from one sample of a study of cytomegalovirus exposure and HLA in healthy donors. Produced via immunoSEQ multiplex PCR; TCRdb's table is partial and in-frame only. The table has about 130,000 clones, around two thirds seen once. Sequencing was performed on PBMCs. Receptors originate from a human donor in good health. Both conserved end residues are part of each CDR3. A D gene is named only where the DNA matches it firmly. The size of a clone is reported for some rows only, either as once, few or many, or as a class for expanded clones.

J gene	CDR3 length	V gene	clone size	D gene	CDR3 DNA	CDR3 protein
TRBJ2-6	14	TRBV6-4	.	.	TGTGCCAGCAGTGACCTCTCGGGGGCCAACGTCCTGACTTTC	CASSDLSGANVLTF
TRBJ2-1	18	TRBV4-2	.	TRBD2	TGTGCCAGCAGCCAAGACGGCCTGACTAGCGGATCTTACAATGAGCAGTTCTTC	CASSQDGLTSGSYNEQFF
TRBJ1-1	17	TRBV27	.	TRBD1	TGTGCCAGCAGTACGAGATTCAGGGGGCTCTGGGGCACTGAAGCTTTCTTT	CASSTRFRGLWGTEAFF
TRBJ1-6	14	TRBV2	.	.	TGTGCCAGCAGGGAACAGGCTTATAATTCACCCCTCCACTTT	CASREQAYNSPLHF
TRBJ2-7	15	TRBV7-2	once	TRBD2	TGTGCCAGCAGCGTTTCTAGCGGGGGCTCCTACGAGCAGTACTTC	CASSVSSGGSYEQYF
TRBJ1-2	16	TRBV4-1	.	TRBD1	TGCGCCAGCAGCCCTCAGGGGACAGGGGGCGCGTGGGGCTACACCTTC	CASSPQGTGGAWGYTF
TRBJ1-5	15	TRBV7-9	.	.	TGTTCCAGCAGCTTTTCGCAACACCCAAATCAGCCCCAGCATTTT	CSSSFSQHPNQPQHF
TRBJ2-7	13	TRBV21-1	.	.	TGTGCCAGCCGGCGGGGGTTGAGCTACGAGCAGTACTTC	CASRRGLSYEQYF
TRBJ1-2	14	TRBV5-1	.	TRBD1	TGCGCCAGCAGCCCTAGGACAGGGGGCGTTGGCTACACCTTC	CASSPRTGGVGYTF
TRBJ1-1	17	TRBV9	.	TRBD1	TGTGCCAGCAGCGTAGGACAGGGAGTCGGGGGGGACACTGAAGCTTTCTTT	CASSVGQGVGGDTEAFF
TRBJ2-3	15	TRBV7-7	.	.	TGTGCCAGCAGCCTTGGGACTGTAAGCACAGATATGCAGTATTTT	CASSLGTVSTDMQYF
TRBJ2-2	15	TRBV27	.	TRBD2	TGTGCCAGCAGTCGCGGGGGGGCGAACACCGGGGAGCTGTTTTTT	CASSRGGANTGELFF
TRBJ2-1	12	TRBV13	.	.	TGTGCCAGCAGCTTCGGACTGTCAGAGCAGTTCTTC	CASSFGLSEQFF
TRBJ2-3	16	TRBV15	.	TRBD2	TGTGCCACCAGCAGGGGGACTAGCGGCAGCACAGATACGCAGTATTTT	CATSRGTSGSTDTQYF
TRBJ2-5	15	TRBV9	once	.	TGTGCCAGCAGCGTAGCTTCGGGGAGAGGGGAGACCCAGTACTTC	CASSVASGRGETQYF
TRBJ2-7	17	TRBV5-6	.	TRBD2	TGTGCCAGCAGCTTGCCCCCCAGCGGGAGCTGGTCCTACGAGCAGTACTTC	CASSLPPSGSWSYEQYF
TRBJ2-4	15	TRBV5-4	.	TRBD1	TGTGCCAGCAGCTGGGGACAGGCGGCAGGGAACATTCAGTACTTC	CASSWGQAAGNIQYF
TRBJ2-7	16	TRBV4-2	.	TRBD2	TGTGCCAGCAGCCGAGGACTAGCGGGGGGGCCCTACGAGCAGTACTTC	CASSRGLAGGPYEQYF
TRBJ1-2	13	TRBV5-1	.	.	TGCGCCAGCAGCCTAAGGCCCGGGGGTGGCTACACCTTC	CASSLRPGGGYTF
TRBJ1-3	15	TRBV6-6	.	.	TGTGCCAGCAGCCCTCGAGGGTCGGAGGGAAACACCATATATTTT	CASSPRGSEGNTIYF
TRBJ2-2	16	TRBV2	few	TRBD2	TGTGCCCGCAGTGAAAGGGGAGGGGCGGGTCCCGGGGAGCTGTTTTTT	CARSERGGAGPGELFF
TRBJ2-1	15	TRBV2	.	TRBD2	TGTGCCAGCAGTGAAGCGCTTGCGGGGGGGGGAGAGCAGTTCTTC	CASSEALAGGGEQFF
TRBJ1-1	15	TRBV29-1	few	.	TGCAGCGCCCGACGAGATACAGGGCAGGGCACTGAAGCTTTCTTT	CSARRDTGQGTEAFF
TRBJ1-6	16	TRBV9	.	TRBD1	TGTGCCAGCAGAGACCCGGACAGGGGATTCCATTCACCCCTCCACTTT	CASRDPDRGFHSPLHF
TRBJ2-4	18	TRBV4-3	.	TRBD1	TGCGCCAGCAGCCAAGCTTTGGGACAGGGGGACCCCAAAAACATTCAGTACTTC	CASSQALGQGDPKNIQYF
TRBJ1-3	20	TRBV18	.	.	TGTGCCAGCTCACCCCTAAGTGGCAGGGTTGTCACAAGCTCTGGAAACACCATATATTTT	CASSPLSGRVVTSSGNTIYF
TRBJ2-1	13	TRBV4-2	.	TRBD2	TGTGCCAGCAGCCAATCCATGGGACTAGCTGAGTTCTTC	CASSQSMGLAEFF
TRBJ2-3	14	TRBV6-5	.	.	TGTGCCAGCAGTTACGTTTCAATCACAGATACGCAGTATTTT	CASSYVSITDTQYF
TRBJ2-3	16	TRBV7-9	.	.	TGTTCCAGCAGCTTAACAGGCAGGAGGGTCACAGATACGCAGTATTTT	CSSSLTGRRVTDTQYF
TRBJ2-2	14	TRBV27	.	TRBD2	TGTGCCAGCGGGGGGGGTACGAACACCGGGGAGCTGTTTTTT	CASGGGTNTGELFF
TRBJ2-7	14	TRBV4-3	.	TRBD1	TGCGCCAGCAGCCTTCGGACAGGGAAGTACGAGCAGTACTTC	CASSLRTGKYEQYF
TRBJ2-5	16	TRBV19	.	TRBD1	TGTGCCAGTAGTAGCCCAATACAGGGGGCAGGGGAGACCCAGTACTTC	CASSSPIQGAGETQYF
TRBJ2-3	15	TRBV9	few	TRBD2	TGTGCCAGCAGCGGAAGAGCGGGGTTCACAGATACGCAGTATTTT	CASSGRAGFTDTQYF
TRBJ2-2	13	TRBV19	.	.	TGTGCCAGTAGTACTACAGATACCGGGGAGCTGTTTTTT	CASSTTDTGELFF
TRBJ1-5	14	TRBV19	.	TRBD1	TGTGCCAGTAGTTTTGGACAGGGACACCAGCCCCAGCATTTT	CASSFGQGHQPQHF
TRBJ2-3	18	TRBV19	.	TRBD2	TGTGCCAGTAGTATAGTCGGGTCTAGCGGGTTGGGCACAGATACGCAGTATTTT	CASSIVGSSGLGTDTQYF
TRBJ1-6	14	TRBV6-5	.	.	TGTGCCAGCAGTTACAAGGGGTGGGAATCACCCCTCCACTTT	CASSYKGWESPLHF
TRBJ2-3	16	TRBV4-3	.	TRBD2	TGCGCCAGCAGCCAAGTAGGCCTAGCGGAAACAGATACGCAGTATTTT	CASSQVGLAETDTQYF
TRBJ1-6	14	TRBV10-3	.	TRBD1	TGTGCCATCGGACAGGGGGCTGGTAATTCACCCCTCCACTTT	CAIGQGAGNSPLHF
TRBJ2-7	14	TRBV27	.	.	TGTGCCAGCAACCTACGGGACATCTCCTACGAGCAGTACTTC	CASNLRDISYEQYF
TRBJ1-4	18	TRBV15	few	.	TGTGCCACCAGCAGATCTGTGGGGGGGCGCATCGGTAATGAAAAACTGTTTTTT	CATSRSVGGRIGNEKLFF
TRBJ2-7	16	TRBV18	.	.	TGTGCCAGCTCACCACGTGAGGGCAGGGGAACTTACGAGCAGTACTTC	CASSPREGRGTYEQYF
TRBJ2-7	14	TRBV4-1	.	TRBD1	TGCGCCAGCAGCCACGGGGACAGGGGTTACGAGCAGTACTTC	CASSHGDRGYEQYF
TRBJ1-5	19	TRBV5-6	.	TRBD1	TGTGCCAGCAGCCGCCGTTCGGGACAGGGGACTGGGGGCAATCAGCCCCAGCATTTT	CASSRRSGQGTGGNQPQHF
TRBJ1-6	14	TRBV10-3	few	TRBD1	TGTGCCATGAGTCATGGGACAGGGGATTCACCCCTCCACTTT	CAMSHGTGDSPLHF
TRBJ1-1	15	TRBV27	.	.	TGTGCCAGCAGGAGGGGATGGGGGGGGCGGCCTGAAGCTTTCTTT	CASRRGWGGRPEAFF
TRBJ2-7	16	TRBV27	.	TRBD2	TGTGCCAGCAGCAATGAGAACAGCCGGGAGGGGTACGAGCAGTACTTC	CASSNENSREGYEQYF
TRBJ2-7	15	TRBV5-4	.	TRBD1	TGTGCCAGCAGCTCTGACCCAGACAGGGGGAGCGAGCAGTACTTC	CASSSDPDRGSEQYF
TRBJ2-5	10	TRBV20-1	.	.	TGCAGTGCAGGGGGAGAGACCCAGTACTTC	CSAGGETQYF
TRBJ2-7	17	TRBV18	.	TRBD1	TGTGCCAGCTCACCAGAGGGGGCGGGCCTACGAACCTACGAGCAGTACTTC	CASSPEGAGLRTYEQYF
TRBJ1-3	15	TRBV29-1	.	TRBD1	TGCAGCCCAAGGACAGGGAAGATCTCTGGAAACACCATATATTTT	CSPRTGKISGNTIYF
TRBJ1-4	17	TRBV11-2	.	TRBD1	TGTGCCAGCAGCCCGGGACAGGGGGCTTCAACTAATGAAAAACTGTTTTTT	CASSPGQGASTNEKLFF
TRBJ1-1	15	TRBV6-5	.	TRBD1	TGTGCCAGCAGAACAGCTGCGACAGGGGGCACTGAAGCTTTCTTT	CASRTAATGGTEAFF
TRBJ2-3	17	TRBV9	.	.	TGTGCCAGCAGCGTACGGTTCGGGGACATTTTGACAGATACGCAGTATTTT	CASSVRFGDILTDTQYF
TRBJ1-5	15	TRBV15	.	.	TGTGCCACCAGCAGAGATCCGAACAGGGACGCGCCCCAGCATTTT	CATSRDPNRDAPQHF
TRBJ1-2	16	TRBV6-5	.	.	TGTGCCAGCAGTTACTCCGAAATACAGGGTAACTATGGCTACACCTTC	CASSYSEIQGNYGYTF
TRBJ1-1	11	TRBV6-1	.	.	TGTGCCAGCGTTGGGGGGTCTGAAGCTTTCTTT	CASVGGSEAFF
TRBJ1-4	13	TRBV7-2	.	.	TGTGCCAGCAGCCCAGGACAGTACGAAAAACTGTTTTTT	CASSPGQYEKLFF